This T cell receptor beta chain is from a study of blood T cell repertoires in COVID-19 (TCRdb year 2020). In terms of the full investigation: Samples from collaborators originated in the United States, Italy and Spain and spanned both the acute and convalescent phases of COVID-19. The material from the prospective study consisted of cDNA or gDNA derived from T cells, B-cell-depleted T cells, or PBMCs. Deeply sampled blood TCRbeta repertoires from subjects exposed to, actively infected with, or recovered from COVID-19 were included in the dataset. The repertoires were released in a freely available public database intended as a resource for research on the immune response to SARS-CoV-2. Samples were obtained from the ongoing ImmuneRACE study (first 160 participants) and from 1,000 to 1,500 subjects provided by 6 global collaborators. The sample metadata nearly always contained a de-identified subject ID, COVID-19 status, age in years and sex. Where HLA class I and class II types were available, the types were taken from metadata supplied by the sample provider, not from assay-based typing. Beyond this particular receptor, the publication reports: The amount of clinical and demographic metadata varied by source and participant and was provided uncurated.

TCRbeta CDR3 regions were amplified from genomic DNA using the immunoSEQ Assay, a bias-controlled multiplex PCR. The study's processing was this. Within the assay, amplification of reference gene primers was used to estimate how many nucleated cells each sample contained. To quantify the absolute abundance of each unique TCRbeta CDR3 rearrangement, sequence reads were collapsed and filtered. Productive Simpson clonality was computed per sample as the square root of Simpson's diversity index over productive rearrangements. In its TCRdb copy, this immuneACCESS table keeps in-frame sequences only and misses some clones. Where compared with another copy, unresolved V genes explain less than half of these, and the others have no known cause. V, J and clone size derive from that table, while D and trimming were established from the DNA sequence. For this sample there are more than 140,000 clones; about 86% appear just once. The ten largest clones represent 8.2% of the sample.

Whole blood was collected in K2EDTA tubes by collaborating institutions according to the institutions' own protocols. For TCRbeta analysis, collaborators shipped samples in one of three forms: frozen whole blood, isolated PBMCs, or DNA extracted from either of those sample types. Relative to germline, V is 1 base shorter and J is 0 bases shorter, with 13 bases between their ends. Inclusive of the bounding cysteine and phenylalanine, the CDR3 is 16 residues long. Only the CDR3 DNA is retained, 48 bases long and in frame from the first base. The germline V gene sets CDR1 to MDHEN and CDR2 to SYDVKM. As to this clone: Its cognate antigen has yet to be identified. No quality values exist for individual bases; no much larger clone is one base distant.

The sequence was collected from a woman aged 55-69 years with acute or convalescent COVID-19. The chain joins TRBV28 to TRBJ2-7; 7 matching bases give a weak D call of TRBD2. The sequencing input was peripheral blood. The nucleotide sequence is TGTGCCAGCAGTTTATCGGCGGGGGCCGTCTCCTACGAGCAGTACTTC. It translates to CASSLSAGAVSYEQYF.